This TCR beta chain originates from a study of T cells in Graves' hyperthyroidism and ophthalmopathy (dated by TCRdb to between 2018 and 2020). At the level of the whole study: Peripheral blood was collected at initial diagnosis, before any treatment. In addition, the study compared T-cell repertoires in thyroid tissue and in blood from five to seven Graves' hyperthyroidism patients. A discovery cohort of about 95 patients, 43 with Graves' ophthalmopathy and 55 to 60 with stable Graves' hyperthyroidism, was used to find distinguishing TCR V-J signatures. Whether ophthalmopathy could be predicted prospectively was tested in an independent validation cohort made up of some 20 hyperthyroidism patients plus 17 patients who later progressed to ophthalmopathy. The paper describes TCR Vbeta CDR3 sequencing of 140 or so peripheral blood samples, made up of some 40 ophthalmopathy patients, 70 to 75 hyperthyroidism patients and 17 progressor patients. After blood sampling, hyperthyroidism patients were treated with methimazole at a starting dose of 30 mg daily, and ophthalmopathy patients were treated with high-dose intravenous methylprednisolone. For training and testing, the 100 or so patients in the discovery cohort were randomly divided in a 7:3 ratio.

This clonotype was found many times. No cognate antigen has been identified for it. No much larger clone is present one base from it, and per-base qualities are unavailable. The TCR beta CDR3 regions were amplified from RNA transcripts. For the first round of RT-PCR on the TCR CDR3, the HTBI primer set was used together with the Qiagen OneStep RT-PCR kit. A second multiplex PCR round built the libraries, followed by size selection and purification. Paired-end sequencing of the libraries was performed with 100 bp reads on an Illumina HiSeq2000. Per the original workflow: SOAPnuke was used to process the raw data, removing reads that contained adapters or uncalled bases, had a mean Phred below 15, or lacked an exact match to the constant primer or identifier. High-quality paired reads were merged using COPE v1.2.5, and each unique nucleotide sequence was defined as a clonotype. Clonotypes were aligned to IMGT TRBV, TRBD and TRBJ reference segments using MiTCR v1.1. The analysis was restricted to V-J combinations with a frequency above 0.0001, which together covered roughly 99% of the repertoires. The TCS score was defined as the ratio of F50 (clonal expansion) to E x V (chaos), calculated using BLOSUM62-based TCRdist between CDR3 peptides within each V-J. Welch's t-statistics and random forest reduced roughly 530 V-J features to 13, which were used in a naive Bayes classifier (R e1071). TCRdb's own reprocessing of the public reads used fastp at Q25 and MiXCR and kept productive beta chains. Records with the same CDR3 protein are collapsed into one entry carrying the most frequent genes and DNA. Clone size and V and J calls follow TCRdb, not the original study. Within this sample are more than 500,000 distinct CDR3 sequences, with 15% to 20% of them counted one time only. The leading ten clones occupy about 29% of the sample.

Moderately to severely active disease, a Clinical Activity Score of at least 3, a NOSPECS grade of at least 4, and a duration under 3 months were present in ophthalmopathy patients. The study excluded patients with uncontrolled infections, other autoimmune diseases, pregnancy or lactation. Clinical symptoms, serum thyroxine and TRAb, thyroid ultrasound, and orbital computed tomography formed the basis for the diagnoses. PBMCs were separated from roughly 9.6 ml of fresh peripheral blood using Ficoll-Paque density gradient centrifugation. Trizol reagent was used to extract total RNA, and RNA quality was then checked on an Agilent 2100 Bioanalyzer. Overall results and qualifications from the work: Sample size was not statistically predetermined, and investigators were not blinded to group allocation. Ophthalmopathy was separated from stable hyperthyroidism by a 13 V-J signature model, with 85% to 90% sensitivity and 81% to 83% specificity obtained in cross-validation and 80%/75% obtained in testing. In validation, the model predicted progression to ophthalmopathy a median of about 6.8 months before onset, with 70% to 71% sensitivity and more than 72% specificity. Most expanded thyroid clonotypes (frequency above 0.001) were also found in blood, which suggests that blood repertoires may mirror thyroid immune responses.

Sequencing used blood. The TCR comes from a woman aged 25 to 39 with Graves' ophthalmopathy.

The sequenced DNA is TGTGCCAGCAGCCGGGCGGTAGGGTACGAGCAGTACTTC. The encoded protein is CASSRAVGYEQYF. This receptor chain uses TRBV14 and TRBJ2-7, with the identity of the D gene unclear. V is cut by 4 bases and J by 4 bases, and the space between the germline ends is 11 bases. Per the germline V gene, SGHDN is the CDR1 and FVKESK is the CDR2. The CDR3 has 13 amino acids, counting the end cysteine and phenylalanine. Only the CDR3 part of the read is kept: 39 bases, read in frame from the first base.